A selection of T cell receptor beta chains follows, all from one sample in a study of lymphopenia after photon versus proton radiotherapy. Repertoires were generated with immunoSEQ multiplex PCR, while TCRdb's copy carries only in-frame clones and drops some. The repertoire holds 70,000 or so clones, approximately 91% seen once, with 2.9% in the top ten. The sample here was peripheral blood, taken from a patient treated with photon-based radiotherapy. All receptors come from a woman in her 70s with pancreatic cancer. The CDR3 runs from the conserved cysteine through the conserved F or W. The D gene is left open where the match is weak. Expanded clones are given a class, and other clones once, few, many or no size at all.

J | D | size | V | CDR3 | DNA
TRBJ2-2 | . | . | TRBV27 | CASSLSKTPEVGELFF | TGTGCCAGCAGTTTATCTAAAACTCCCGAGGTCGGGGAGCTGTTTTTT
TRBJ2-2 | . | once | TRBV4-2 | CASSPRTARGSGELFF | TGTGCCAGCAGCCCACGGACAGCGAGGGGCTCCGGGGAGCTGTTTTTT
TRBJ1-4 | TRBD1 | . | TRBV4-3 | CASSQDWGQWDEKLFF | TGCGCCAGCAGCCAAGATTGGGGACAGTGGGATGAAAAACTGTTTTTT
TRBJ2-1 | TRBD2 | . | TRBV5-1 | CASSAGTGGSGTSGSYNEQFF | TGCGCCAGCAGCGCGGGTACAGGGGGCTCGGGGACTAGCGGGAGCTACAATGAGCAGTTCTTC
TRBJ1-1 | . | . | TRBV6-5 | CASSYSGGTEAFF | TGTGCCAGCAGTTATTCCGGGGGGACTGAAGCTTTCTTT
TRBJ2-7 | . | . | TRBV6-6 | CASSATYEQYF | TGTGCCAGCAGTGCAACCTACGAGCAGTACTTC
TRBJ2-7 | TRBD1 | . | TRBV6-6 | CASRSVDRGISYEQYF | TGTGCCAGCAGGTCGGTCGACAGGGGGATATCCTACGAGCAGTACTTC
TRBJ2-1 | TRBD2 | . | TRBV7-7 | CASSLPGTRVYNEQFF | TGTGCTAGCAGCTTACCAGGGACTAGAGTTTACAATGAGCAGTTCTTC
TRBJ2-7 | TRBD2 | . | TRBV5-6 | CASSSLSGRAHEQYF | TGTGCCAGCAGCTCCCTAAGCGGGAGGGCCCACGAGCAGTACTTC
TRBJ2-2 | . | . | TRBV11-3 | CASSLRSGELFF | TGTGCCAGCAGCTTAAGGTCCGGGGAGCTGTTTTTT
TRBJ2-3 | . | . | TRBV11-2 | CASSPTGRHSDTQYF | TGTGCCAGCAGCCCCACGGGACGGCACTCAGATACGCAGTATTTT
TRBJ1-3 | TRBD1 | . | TRBV9 | CASSEREGASGNTIYF | TGTGCCAGCAGCGAGAGGGAGGGGGCGTCTGGAAACACCATATATTTT
TRBJ2-7 | . | . | TRBV7-9 | CASSPPRGSYEQYF | TGTGCCAGCAGTCCGCCACGAGGCTCCTACGAGCAGTACTTC
TRBJ2-3 | . | . | TRBV7-2 | CASSPPSTDTQYF | TGTGCCAGCAGCCCCCCCAGCACAGATACGCAGTATTTT